Only one count was recorded for the clone carrying this TCR beta chain. Its antigen is unidentified. The sample originates from a study of radiotherapy plus CTLA-4 blockade in lung cancer. Study details: In around 17% of patients, objective responses were seen; 30% to 35% had disease control. Findings of the study overall: After treatment with radiotherapy plus ipilimumab, TCR clones that came from the tumor expanded in blood.

J was trimmed by 2 bases and V by 1 base; bases with no gene match: 14. The germline gives CDR1 SGHTA, CDR2 FQGTGA. CDR3 length: 18 amino acids. TCRdb's table, derived via immunoSEQ multiplex PCR, lists solely in-frame clones and lacks some. This table holds about 77,000 clones, nearly 75% found once. Focal radiation plus CTLA-4 blockade with ipilimumab was given to patients with chemo-refractory metastatic non-small-cell lung cancer. The sequencing here drew on peripheral blood, taken from a patient treated with radiotherapy plus ipilimumab. The chain combines TRBV7-3 with TRBJ2-7; 7 bases align to TRBD1. This receptor was taken from a human donor with non-small cell lung cancer whose response to radiotherapy plus ipilimumab could not be evaluated. The DNA for the CDR3 is TGTGCCAGCAGCTTAAACCCGACGGGATACAGGGGACCCTACGAGCAGTACTTC. Translated, it gives CASSLNPTGYRGPYEQYF.